The 19 T cell receptor beta chains below all came from one sample that was sequenced in a study of blood T cell repertoires in COVID-19. The table came from immunoSEQ multiplex PCR; TCRdb's copy has only in-frame clones and leaves some out. The table has around 300,000 clones, more than 75% seen once. The sample taken for sequencing was PBMCs or T cells enriched from blood (not recorded which). These receptors were taken from a woman aged 18-29 years who had recovered from COVID-19.

V gene TRBV9 combines with J gene TRBJ2-1, with TRBD2 matching over 10 bases. Germline-derived CDR1 and CDR2 are SGDLS and YYNGEE. The CDR3 runs to 14 residues. Trimming cost V 8 bases and J 8 bases; bases outside gene matches: 10. CDR3 in DNA: TGTGCCAGTTCCCCTAGCGGGAGTCGCGATGAGCAGTTCTTC. Amino acids: CASSPSGSRDEQFF.

This chain links TRBV15 with TRBJ1-3; no clear D gene. The CDR3 is 14 amino acids. V dropped 5 bases and J dropped 4 bases, with 12 bases sitting between them. The V gene's germline CDR1 is LNHNV and CDR2 YYDKDF (reference sequence). The DNA for the CDR3 is TGTGCCACCAGCCAACTTTCCAGGGGAAACACCATATATTTT. Translated: CATSQLSRGNTIYF.

The rearrangement links TRBV28 to TRBJ2-7; D remains ambiguous. The CDR3 totals 14 residues. V gave up 5 bases and J gave up 3 bases, with 14 bases separating them. Germline V gene data show CDR1 as MDHEN and CDR2 as SYDVKM. DNA for the CDR3: TGTGCCAGCAGTATTACTCAAGCCTTCTACGAGCAGTACTTC. Encoded protein: CASSITQAFYEQYF.

The rearrangement links TRBV7-2 to TRBJ2-7; a weak D match, TRBD1 (6 bases). Germline lookup yields CDR1 SGHTA and CDR2 FQGNSA. The CDR3 runs to 13 residues. Between the trimmed V and J ends, which lost 4 bases and 6 bases, there was a span of 13 bases. CDR3 coding DNA: TGTGCCAGCAGCTCCAATCGACAGGTCGAGCAGTACTTC. Translated, it gives CASSSNRQVEQYF.

For the CDR3, the DNA is TGCGCCAGCAGCTTGAATCCGGCGGGAGGTTCTGGAAACACCATATATTTT. This encodes CASSLNPAGGSGNTIYF. The J gene is TRBJ1-3, the V gene TRBV5-1, with D unclear. CDR1 SGHRS and CDR2 YFSETQ come from the germline V gene. The CDR3 has 17 residues. Trimming shortened V by 1 base and J by 1 base, and 15 bases separated the two germline ends.

DNA for the CDR3: TGTGCCAGCAGCCCCAAGGGTAACGGGATGAACACTGAAGCTTTCTTT. Its protein is CASSPKGNGMNTEAFF. This chain links TRBV7-9 with TRBJ1-1; D remains unclear. Germline values: CDR1 SEHNR, CDR2 FQNEAQ (reference sequence). This CDR3 has 16 amino acids. Trimming removed 5 bases at V and 0 bases at J, with 16 bases between.

The chain joins TRBV5-4 to TRBJ2-1, with 11 bases identical to TRBD1. The CDR3 contains 15 residues. Germline CDR1 is SGHNT and CDR2 is YYREEE (reference sequence). With V trimmed by 4 bases and J by 3 bases, 3 bases remained unmatched. The CDR3 bases are TGTGCCAGCAGCACCGGGACAGGGGGCTACAATGAGCAGTTCTTC. It translates to CASSTGTGGYNEQFF.

The rearrangement links TRBV28 to TRBJ2-3; 8 positions agree with TRBD2. Germline V CDR1 and CDR2: MDHEN, SYDVKM. J gave up 4 bases and V 5 bases, and 14 bases lay outside the gene matches. This CDR3 has 17 residues. CDR3 residues: CASSLDLGLDHADTQYF. The CDR3 DNA sequence: TGTGCCAGCAGTCTAGACCTGGGACTAGATCATGCAGATACGCAGTATTTT.

The chain has TRBV7-9 and TRBJ2-7, with D tentatively TRBD2 (6 bases). The CDR3 is 17 residues long. Trimming stripped 2 bases from V and 4 bases from J, with 21 bases between. Germline lookup yields CDR1 SEHNR and CDR2 FQNEAQ (reference sequence). CDR3 nucleotides: TGTGCCAGCAGCTTATCACGAACCCGGGGGAGTTCTTACGAGCAGTACTTC. It is translated as CASSLSRTRGSSYEQYF.

The chain links TRBV9 to TRBJ2-4; 8 positions agree with TRBD2. The junction had 4 bases not matched to a gene; V was cut back by 0 bases and J by 8 bases. The CDR3 is 14 residues long. Germline V gene sequence: CDR1 SGDLS, CDR2 YYNGEE. The CDR3 DNA reads as TGTGCCAGCAGCGTAGCTACTAGCGGCGACATTCAGTACTTC. It is translated as CASSVATSGDIQYF.

V and J are TRBV15 and TRBJ2-7; 11 nucleotides agree with TRBD1. The CDR3 has 16 residues. CDR1 LNHNV and CDR2 YYDKDF come from the germline V gene (reference sequence). With V trimmed by 0 bases and J by 5 bases, 6 bases remained unmatched. In DNA form, the CDR3 reads TGTGCCACCAGCAGAGATCTTGGGACAGGGGGTCACGAGCAGTACTTC. Translating gives CATSRDLGTGGHEQYF. Full variable domain (remainder filled in from reference TRBV15 and TRBJ2-7): DAMVIQNPRYQVTQFGKPVTLSCSQTLNHNVMYWYQQKSSQAPKLLFHYYDKDFNNEADTPDNFQSRRPNTSFCFLDIRSPGLGDTAMYLCATSRDLGTGGHEQYFGPGTRLTVT.

The chain couples TRBV4-2 to TRBJ2-1, with 10 bases lining up with TRBD2. Germline assignment: CDR1 LGHNA and CDR2 YNFKEQ. V lost 3 bases to trimming and J lost 1 base; unmatched junction nucleotides: 0. The CDR3 is 15 residues long. This CDR3 is CASSQTSGSYNEQFF. CDR3 nucleotide sequence: TGTGCCAGCAGCCAGACTAGCGGGTCCTACAATGAGCAGTTCTTC.

In its sample, this clone was seen once. This rearrangement joins TRBV6-2 or TRBV6-3 to TRBJ1-5; TRBD1 matches at 9 bases. CDR1 is MNHEY and CDR2 is SVGEGT in the germline V gene. This CDR3 has 16 residues. V lost 5 bases and J lost 6; bases outside the gene matches: 11. The DNA of the CDR3 is TGTGCCAGCAGTCAGACTCCGGGACAGGGCGCTCAGCCCCAGCATTTT. Protein sequence: CASSQTPGQGAQPQHF.

In this sample, this clone turned up once. The V gene is TRBV5-4, the J gene TRBJ2-1; 10 bases fit TRBD1. Germline CDR1 SGHNT, CDR2 YYREEE (reference sequence). The CDR3 has 18 residues. With 1 base clipped from V and 6 bases from J, the junction kept 13 bases outside the gene matches. Written as DNA, the CDR3 is TGTGCCAGCAGCTTGTGGGACAGGGGCCTCCCTGCCGCCAATGAGCAGTTCTTC. This encodes CASSLWDRGLPAANEQFF.

The CDR3 is CASSTRGYGQETQYF. The CDR3 DNA sequence: TGTGCCAGCAGTACCCGGGGGTATGGGCAAGAGACCCAGTACTTC. The chain uses TRBV4-2 and TRBJ2-5; possibly TRBD2 for D (6 bases). Germline CDR1 LGHNA, CDR2 YNFKEQ. The length of the CDR3 is 15 residues. V dropped 6 bases and J dropped 2 bases, with 16 bases sitting between them.

This sequence joins TRBV6-2 or TRBV6-3 and TRBJ1-2; TRBD1 agrees at 7 bases. The J segment lost 5 bases and the V segment lost 5 bases, leaving 5 bases of the junction unmatched. Germline-derived CDR1 and CDR2 are MNHEY and SVGEGT. The CDR3 runs 13 residues. CDR3 nucleotides: TGTGCCAGCAGTCGACAGGGACGTTATGGCTACACCTTC. Translated: CASSRQGRYGYTF.

This chain joins TRBV5-1 and TRBJ2-5; D may be TRBD2 (5 bases). V was trimmed by 0 bases and J by 1 base, leaving 7 bases between them. The CDR3 is 14 amino acids. The germline V gene encodes CDR1 SGHRS and CDR2 YFSETQ. The CDR3 is CASSLDGVQETQYF. The DNA of the CDR3 is TGCGCCAGCAGCTTGGACGGGGTCCAAGAGACCCAGTACTTC.

The rearrangement links TRBV19 to TRBJ1-5; no clear D gene. V was clipped by 5 bases and J by 4 bases, with 12 bases between them. The CDR3 has 14 amino acids. Looked up from germline, CDR1 is LNHDA and CDR2 is SQIVND (reference sequence). CDR3 protein: CASSGSRGNQPQHF. DNA for the CDR3: TGTGCCAGTAGTGGCTCCCGGGGAAATCAGCCCCAGCATTTT.

V is TRBV3-1 (or the pseudogene TRBV3-2) and J is TRBJ1-2, with a weak D call TRBD1 (6 bases). The CDR3 consists of 15 residues. Looked up from germline, CDR1 is LGHDT and CDR2 is YNNKEL (reference sequence). V lost 1 base and J lost 4, with 13 bases in between. CDR3 coding DNA: TGTGCCAGCAGCCAAGGGGAAGGGGGATTCTATGGCTACACCTTC. Its protein is CASSQGEGGFYGYTF.